The 8 T cell receptor beta chains in this list originate from one sample, sequenced in a study of PD-1 blockade in classical Hodgkin lymphoma. Here immunoSEQ multiplex PCR was the method, and the copy in TCRdb shows in-frame clones only, minus some. Among tens of thousands of clones, about 75% were seen once, and the ten largest hold approximately 12%. Time point: cycle 4 day 1 (C4D1), after 5 to 7 weeks of nivolumab. All patients relapsed after autologous stem cell transplantation, and brentuximab vedotin exposure varied. The sequences come from peripheral blood mononuclear cells (PBMCs), collected before the fourth cycle of nivolumab. These receptors were collected from a human donor with classical Hodgkin lymphoma.

This clone occurred once. The chain couples TRBV11-2 to TRBJ2-2; 8 bases match TRBD1. Germline trimming cut 5 bases from V and 6 bases from J; bases unmatched to any gene: 8. CDR3 length equals 15 residues. Germline-derived CDR1 and CDR2 are SGHAT and FQNNGV. CDR3 loop: CASSIGQGVSGELFF. For the CDR3, the DNA is TGTGCCAGCAGCATCGGACAGGGTGTCTCCGGGGAGCTGTTTTTT.

V and J are TRBV6-5 and TRBJ2-7; 9 nucleotides line up with TRBD2. Per the germline V gene, CDR1 is MNHEY and CDR2 is SVGAGI. The V and J ends lost 4 bases and 7 bases, in that order; junction bases with no gene match: 2. The CDR3 covers 12 residues. The CDR3 DNA reads as TGTGCCAGCAGTTCTAGCGGGGTAGAGCAGTACTTC. Translation gives CASSSSGVEQYF.

This rearrangement joins TRBV5-1 to TRBJ2-2; 8 nucleotides line up with TRBD1. The CDR3 consists of 16 residues. Germline CDR1 SGHRS, CDR2 YFSETQ. Losses at the gene ends were 2 bases for V and 3 bases for J; bases not matched to a gene: 6. The DNA of the CDR3 is TGCGCCAGCAGCTTCGGGCAGGGGGCATACACCGGGGAGCTGTTTTTT. Amino acids: CASSFGQGAYTGELFF.

The CDR3 is CASSPVEGAAVEAQHF. The CDR3 DNA is TGTGCCAGCTCACCAGTGGAGGGGGCGGCCGTAGAAGCCCAGCATTTT. The chain links TRBV18 to TRBJ1-5; TRBD1 aligns across 7 bases. From germline, CDR1 is KGHSH and CDR2 LQKENI. This CDR3 spans 16 amino acids. The trim removed 2 bases at V and 11 bases at J, leaving 15 bases unmatched. Full variable domain (remainder filled in from reference TRBV18 and TRBJ1-5): NAGVMQNPRHLVRRRGQEARLRCSPMKGHSHVYWYRQLPEEGLKFMVYLQKENIIDESGMPKERFSAEFPKEGPSILRIQQVVRGDSAAYFCASSPVEGAAVEAQHFGDGTRLSIL.

The chain is built from TRBV7-8 and TRBJ2-2, with 7 bases lining up with TRBD1. Germline CDR1 reads SGHVS; CDR2 reads FQNEAQ. V lost 5 bases to trimming and J lost 5 bases; unmatched junction nucleotides: 11. The CDR3 is 16 amino acids. The DNA for the CDR3 is TGTGCCAGCAGCACCCGACAGGGTTACGGGACCGGGGAGCTGTTTTTT. It is translated as CASSTRQGYGTGELFF.

J is TRBJ1-5 and V is TRBV28; 9 bases map to TRBD1. Germline V lookup: CDR1 MDHEN, CDR2 SYDVKM. V lost 4 bases to trimming and J lost 5 bases; unmatched junction nucleotides: 3. The CDR3 spans 14 residues. Here the CDR3 DNA reads TGTGCCAGCAGTTCGGGACAGGGATATCAGCCCCAGCATTTT. It yields the protein CASSSGQGYQPQHF.

The sample holds one count of this clone. The chain links TRBV2 to TRBJ2-1; TRBD1 agrees at 11 bases. Germline V gives CDR1 SNHLY, CDR2 FYNNEI. The V gene end was trimmed by 7 bases and the J gene end by 4 bases; junction bases not matched to a gene: 3. The CDR3 has 14 residues. DNA of the CDR3: TGTGCCAGCACTGGACAGGGGGCTTACAATGAGCAGTTCTTC. Translating gives CASTGQGAYNEQFF.

This sequence joins TRBV9 and TRBJ1-4; the D gene is possibly TRBD1 (5 bases). Trimming stripped 0 bases from V and 3 bases from J, with 9 bases between. The germline gives CDR1 SGDLS, CDR2 YYNGEE. This CDR3 comprises 15 residues. CDR3 protein: CASSVAGRSNEKLFF. The CDR3 DNA reads TGTGCCAGCAGCGTAGCGGGGCGTTCTAATGAAAAACTGTTTTTT.